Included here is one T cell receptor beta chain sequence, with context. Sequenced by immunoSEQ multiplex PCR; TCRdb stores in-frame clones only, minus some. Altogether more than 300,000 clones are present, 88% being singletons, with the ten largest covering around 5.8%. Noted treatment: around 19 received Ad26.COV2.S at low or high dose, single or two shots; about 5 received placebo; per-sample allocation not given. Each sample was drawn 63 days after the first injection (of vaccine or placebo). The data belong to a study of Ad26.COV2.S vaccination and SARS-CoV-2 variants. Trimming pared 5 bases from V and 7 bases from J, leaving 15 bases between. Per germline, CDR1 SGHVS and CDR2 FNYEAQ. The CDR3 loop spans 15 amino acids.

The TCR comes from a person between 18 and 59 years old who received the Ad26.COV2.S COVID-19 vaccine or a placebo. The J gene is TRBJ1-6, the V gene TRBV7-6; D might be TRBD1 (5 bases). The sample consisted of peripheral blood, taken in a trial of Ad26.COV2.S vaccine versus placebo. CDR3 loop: CASSLQRDPNSPLHF. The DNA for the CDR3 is TGTGCCAGCAGCCTCCAGAGGGACCCAAATTCACCCCTCCACTTT. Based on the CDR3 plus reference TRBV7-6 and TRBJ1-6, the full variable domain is GAGVSQSPRYKVTKRGQDVALRCDPISGHVSLYWYRQALGQGPEFLTYFNYEAQQDKSGLPNDRFSAERPEGSISTLTIQRTEQRDSAMYRCASSLQRDPNSPLHFGNGTRLTVT.